One sample yielded the 18 T cell receptor beta chains listed below, sequenced in a study of early stage breast cancer tumors. Measured with immunoSEQ multiplex PCR; TCRdb has only the in-frame clones, and not every one. The table lists 25,000 to 35,000 clones, roughly four fifths of them singletons. The sample taken for sequencing was blood. All receptors come from a person aged 40 to 49 with breast cancer.

This rearrangement joins TRBV6-1 to TRBJ1-5; D unresolved. This CDR3 comprises 13 residues. V gave up 2 bases and J gave up 6 bases, with 8 bases separating them. The germline CDR1 and CDR2 sequences are MNHNS and SASEGT. CDR3: CASSESSPQPQHF. Written as DNA, the CDR3 is TGTGCCAGCAGTGAATCCTCGCCTCAGCCCCAGCATTTT.

The chain employs TRBV4-1 and TRBJ2-7; perhaps TRBD1 as D (6 bases). Trimming removed 6 bases at V and 0 bases at J, with 12 bases between. The CDR3 is made up of 14 amino acids. Looked up from germline, CDR1 is MGHRA and CDR2 is YSYEKL. The CDR3 DNA reads as TGCGCCAGCAGACAGGGACCCAGCTCCTACGAGCAGTACTTC. Translated, it gives CASRQGPSSYEQYF.

The chain couples TRBV5-1 to TRBJ2-1; TRBD2 aligns across 7 bases. The V gene end was trimmed by 4 bases and the J gene end by 0 bases; junction bases not matched to a gene: 4. In germline, CDR1 is SGHRS, CDR2 YFSETQ. The CDR3 totals 15 residues. CDR3 bases: TGCGCCAGCAGCCTAGCGGATAGCTCCTACAATGAGCAGTTCTTC. This sequence encodes CASSLADSSYNEQFF.

This clone was seen only once. This chain uses TRBV28 with TRBJ2-7; TRBD2 aligns across 8 bases. Germline CDR1 and CDR2: MDHEN and SYDVKM. V shed 7 bases, J shed 4 bases, and the junction held 9 bases outside the gene matches. CDR3 size: 14 residues. The CDR3 region is CASTPGGPPYEQYF. As DNA, the CDR3 is TGTGCCAGCACCCCGGGGGGGCCCCCTTACGAGCAGTACTTC.

The genes are TRBV5-6 and TRBJ2-7; TRBD2 agrees at 7 bases. Trimming took 4 bases from V and 3 from J; bases not matched to a gene: 16. This CDR3 has 17 residues. CDR1 SGHDT and CDR2 YYEEEE come from the germline V gene. The CDR3 DNA reads as TGTGCCAGCAGCACCACCTGGAATCGCGGGAGTCGCTACGAGCAGTACTTC. Protein product: CASSTTWNRGSRYEQYF.

The chain joins TRBV27 to TRBJ2-2; 12 bases fit TRBD2. The CDR3 length is 16 residues. V lost 4 bases, J lost 6 bases, and 6 bases stayed unmatched. CDR1 is MNHEY and CDR2 is SMNVEV in the germline V gene (reference sequence). CDR3: CASSSTSGRGAGELFF. CDR3 nucleotides: TGTGCCAGCAGTTCGACTAGCGGGAGAGGTGCCGGGGAGCTGTTTTTT.

This clone came up a few times. The V and J genes are TRBV10-3 and TRBJ1-1; D might be TRBD1 (6 bases). V gave up 5 bases and J gave up 1 base, with 11 bases separating them. CDR1 is ENHRY, CDR2 SYGVKD, per germline. This CDR3 region has 14 residues. The CDR3 spells CAISRDTQNTEAFF. CDR3 sequence (DNA): TGTGCCATCAGTCGGGACACACAGAACACTGAAGCTTTCTTT.

The chain combines TRBV28 with TRBJ1-4; no firm D call. This CDR3 contains 14 residues. Germline assignment: CDR1 MDHEN and CDR2 SYDVKM. Trimming pared 4 bases from V and 8 bases from J, leaving 14 bases between. This CDR3 reads CASSSRLAPEKLFF. The DNA for the CDR3 is TGTGCCAGCAGTTCCCGACTGGCGCCGGAAAAACTGTTTTTT.

The gene calls are TRBV7-2 and TRBJ2-5, with D perhaps matching TRBD2 (6 bases). Germline V gene lookup returns CDR1 SGHTA and CDR2 FQGNSA. The CDR3 length is 14 residues. The V gene lost 5 bases and the J gene lost 5 bases, with 15 bases spanning the gap. CDR3 nucleotide sequence: TGTGCCAGCAGCGCGCTTGGGGGGTCGGAGACCCAGTACTTC. This encodes CASSALGGSETQYF.

This clone was seen only once. V usage is TRBV19 and J usage is TRBJ2-4; tentatively, D is TRBD1 or TRBD2 (6 bases each). Trimming cost V 10 bases and J 4 bases, with 26 bases left between them. CDR1 and CDR2 from the germline V gene are LNHDA and SQIVND (reference sequence). CDR3 length: 17 residues. CDR3 protein: CATTPGGSGTEKNIQYF. CDR3 nucleotide sequence: TGTGCCACCACACCCGGGGGCTCCGGGACGGAAAAAAACATTCAGTACTTC.

This clone was picked up a small number of times. The chain links TRBV4-3 to TRBJ2-3; no firm D call. In germline, CDR1 is LGHNA, CDR2 YSLEER. CDR3 length: 16 residues. Trimming shortened V by 0 bases and J by 0 bases, and 10 bases separated the two germline ends. CDR3: CASSQETQPSTDTQYF. As DNA, the CDR3 is TGCGCCAGCAGCCAAGAAACTCAACCGAGCACAGATACGCAGTATTTT.

The rearrangement uses TRBV5-1 and TRBJ2-1, with TRBD2 as a possible D gene (5 bases). Between the trimmed V and J ends, which lost 6 bases and 0 bases, there was a span of 19 bases. The CDR3 has 17 amino acids. The germline V gene encodes CDR1 SGHRS and CDR2 YFSETQ. The CDR3 bases are TGCGCCAGCAAGTTAGGGCTAGCCGCTCGCTCCTACAATGAGCAGTTCTTC. It codes for CASKLGLAARSYNEQFF. Full variable domain (remainder filled in from reference TRBV5-1 and TRBJ2-1): KAGVTQTPRYLIKTRGQQVTLSCSPISGHRSVSWYQQTPGQGLQFLFEYFSETQRNKGNFPGRFSGRQFSNSRSEMNVSTLELGDSALYLCASKLGLAARSYNEQFFGPGTRLTVL.

CDR3 nucleotide sequence: TGTGCCAGCACCCCCGGGGGCGGATACGAGCAGTACTTC. It yields the protein CASTPGGGYEQYF. The V call is TRBV28, the J call TRBJ2-7, with D possibly being TRBD1 or TRBD2 (6 bases each). The CDR3 spans 13 residues. Germline V gene sequence: CDR1 MDHEN, CDR2 SYDVKM. V lost 7 bases to trimming and J lost 4 bases, with 14 bases between them. Full variable domain (remainder filled in from reference TRBV28 and TRBJ2-7): DVKVTQSSRYLVKRTGEKVFLECVQDMDHENMFWYRQDPGLGLRLIYFSYDVKMKEKGDIPEGYSVSREKKERFSLILESASTNQTSMYLCASTPGGGYEQYFGPGTRLTVT.

The chain employs TRBV5-1 and TRBJ2-5, with TRBD2 matching 9 bases. The CDR3 covers 15 residues. The J segment lost 6 bases and the V segment lost 4 bases, leaving 10 bases of the junction unmatched. Germline CDR1 is SGHRS and CDR2 is YFSETQ. CDR3 sequence: CASSADSSGIKTQYF. CDR3 sequence (DNA): TGCGCCAGCAGCGCGGACTCTAGCGGGATAAAGACCCAGTACTTC. Full variable domain (remainder filled in from reference TRBV5-1 and TRBJ2-5): KAGVTQTPRYLIKTRGQQVTLSCSPISGHRSVSWYQQTPGQGLQFLFEYFSETQRNKGNFPGRFSGRQFSNSRSEMNVSTLELGDSALYLCASSADSSGIKTQYFGPGTRLLVL.

This rearrangement joins TRBV5-1 to TRBJ2-1; the D is unclear. The CDR3 has 14 amino acids. Germline V gene lookup returns CDR1 SGHRS and CDR2 YFSETQ. Between the trimmed V and J ends, which lost 2 bases and 2 bases, there was a span of 8 bases. Here the CDR3 reads CASSFFSAYNEQFF. Here the CDR3 DNA reads TGCGCCAGCAGCTTTTTTTCAGCCTACAATGAGCAGTTCTTC.

The chain employs TRBV7-9 and TRBJ2-5; 7 bases map to TRBD1. The CDR3 is made up of 19 amino acids. With 2 bases clipped from V and 3 bases from J, the junction kept 18 bases outside the gene matches. Looked up from germline, CDR1 is SEHNR and CDR2 is FQNEAQ (reference sequence). CDR3 nucleotide sequence: TGTGCCAGCAGCTTAAAGGGTGGATGGACAGGAGGTTTAGAAGAGACCCAGTACTTC. Protein product: CASSLKGGWTGGLEETQYF.

Only one count was recorded for this clone. The chain is built from TRBV6-1 and TRBJ2-4, with 7 bases matching TRBD1. Germline CDR1 reads MNHNS; CDR2 reads SASEGT. The CDR3 is 18 residues long. J was trimmed by 3 bases and V by 4 bases; bases with no gene match: 15. The CDR3, as DNA: TGTGCCAGCAGTGCCGGGACAGCCGGAGTAATTGGCAAAAACATTCAGTACTTC. It is translated as CASSAGTAGVIGKNIQYF.

The chain has TRBV28 and TRBJ1-2; D is ambiguous. There are 14 residues in the CDR3. V was cut by 2 bases and J by 3 bases, with 10 bases left in between. Germline CDR1 MDHEN, CDR2 SYDVKM. The CDR3 region has the DNA TGTGCCAGCAGTTTACGTGGGTTGGACTATGGCTACACCTTC. This sequence encodes CASSLRGLDYGYTF.